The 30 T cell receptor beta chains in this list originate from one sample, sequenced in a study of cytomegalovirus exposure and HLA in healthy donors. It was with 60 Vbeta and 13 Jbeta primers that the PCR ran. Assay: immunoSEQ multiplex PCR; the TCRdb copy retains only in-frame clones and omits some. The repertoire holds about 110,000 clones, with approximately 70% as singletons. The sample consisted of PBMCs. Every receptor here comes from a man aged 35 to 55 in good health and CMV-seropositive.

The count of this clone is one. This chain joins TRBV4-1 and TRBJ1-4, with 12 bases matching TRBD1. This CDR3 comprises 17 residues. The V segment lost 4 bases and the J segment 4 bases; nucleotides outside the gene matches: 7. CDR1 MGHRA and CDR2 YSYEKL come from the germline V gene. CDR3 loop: CASSPRDRGLINEKLFF. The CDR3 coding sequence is TGCGCCAGCAGCCCCCGGGACAGGGGGCTTATTAATGAAAAACTGTTTTTT.

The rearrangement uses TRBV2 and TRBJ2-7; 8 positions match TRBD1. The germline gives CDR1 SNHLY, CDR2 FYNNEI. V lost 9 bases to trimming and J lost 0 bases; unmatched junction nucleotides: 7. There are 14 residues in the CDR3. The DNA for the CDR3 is TGTGCCAGTACCCGGACAGGGTCCTCCTACGAGCAGTACGTC. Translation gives CASTRTGSSYEQYV.

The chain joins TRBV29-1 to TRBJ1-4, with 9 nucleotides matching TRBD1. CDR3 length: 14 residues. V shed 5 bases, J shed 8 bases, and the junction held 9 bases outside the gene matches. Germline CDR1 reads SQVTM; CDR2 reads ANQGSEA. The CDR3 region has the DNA TGCAGCGTTCCTACAGGGGGCGCAGAGGAAAAACTGTTTTTT. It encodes CSVPTGGAEEKLFF.

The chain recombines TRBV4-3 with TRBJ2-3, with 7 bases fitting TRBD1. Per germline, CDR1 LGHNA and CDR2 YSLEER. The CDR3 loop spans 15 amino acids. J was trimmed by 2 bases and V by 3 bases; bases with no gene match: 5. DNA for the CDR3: TGCGCCAGCAGCCAGAACAGGGGATACACAGATACGCAGTATTTT. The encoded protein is CASSQNRGYTDTQYF.

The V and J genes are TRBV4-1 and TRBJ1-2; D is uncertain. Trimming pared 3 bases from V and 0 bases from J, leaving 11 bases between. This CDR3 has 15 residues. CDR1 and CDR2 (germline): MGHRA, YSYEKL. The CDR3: CASSQGQASNYGYTF. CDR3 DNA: TGCGCCAGCAGCCAGGGTCAGGCGTCTAACTATGGCTACACCTTC.

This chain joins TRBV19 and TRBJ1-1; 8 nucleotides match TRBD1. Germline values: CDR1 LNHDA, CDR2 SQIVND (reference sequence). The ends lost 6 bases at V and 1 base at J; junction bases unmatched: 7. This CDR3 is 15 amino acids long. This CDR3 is CASRTGRGRNTEAFF. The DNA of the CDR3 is TGTGCCAGTAGGACCGGCAGGGGGCGGAACACTGAAGCTTTCTTT.

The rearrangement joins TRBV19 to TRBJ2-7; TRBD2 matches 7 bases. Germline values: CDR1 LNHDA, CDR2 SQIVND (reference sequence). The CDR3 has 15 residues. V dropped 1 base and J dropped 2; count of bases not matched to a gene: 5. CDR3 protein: CASSIALAATYEQYF. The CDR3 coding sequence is TGTGCCAGTAGTATAGCTCTAGCGGCGACCTACGAGCAGTACTTC.

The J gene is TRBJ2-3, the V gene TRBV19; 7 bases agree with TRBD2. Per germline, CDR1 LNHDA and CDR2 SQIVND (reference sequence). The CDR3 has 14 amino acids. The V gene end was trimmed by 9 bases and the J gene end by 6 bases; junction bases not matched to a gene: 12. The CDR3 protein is CASWVGDYSDTQYF. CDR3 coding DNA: TGTGCCAGCTGGGTAGGGGACTATTCGGATACGCAGTATTTT.

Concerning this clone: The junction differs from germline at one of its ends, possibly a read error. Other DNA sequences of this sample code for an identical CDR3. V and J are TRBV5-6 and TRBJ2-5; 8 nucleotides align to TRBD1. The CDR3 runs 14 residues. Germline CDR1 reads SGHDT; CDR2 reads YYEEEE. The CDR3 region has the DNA TGCGCCAGCAGCCGACAGGGGATTTTGGAGACCCAGTACTTC. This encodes CASSRQGILETQYF.

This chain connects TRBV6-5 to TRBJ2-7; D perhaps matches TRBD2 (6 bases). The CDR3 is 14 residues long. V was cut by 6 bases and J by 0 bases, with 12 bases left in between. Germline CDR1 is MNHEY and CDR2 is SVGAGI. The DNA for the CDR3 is TGTGCCAGCAGGGTTGGGAGGAGCTCCTACGAGCAGTACGTC. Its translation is CASRVGRSSYEQYV.

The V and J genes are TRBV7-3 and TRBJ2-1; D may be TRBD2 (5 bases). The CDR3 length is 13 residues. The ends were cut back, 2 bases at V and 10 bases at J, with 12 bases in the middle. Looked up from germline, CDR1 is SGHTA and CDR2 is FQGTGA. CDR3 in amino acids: CASSLSSPGEQFF. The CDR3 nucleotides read TGTGCCAGCAGCTTATCCTCCCCGGGGGAGCAGTTCTTC.

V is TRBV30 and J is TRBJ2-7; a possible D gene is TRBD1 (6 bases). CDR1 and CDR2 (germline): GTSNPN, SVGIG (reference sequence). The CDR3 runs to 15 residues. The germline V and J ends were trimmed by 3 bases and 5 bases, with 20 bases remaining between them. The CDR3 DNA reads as TGTGCCTGGAGCGCCCCGCAGGGGCTATTGGACGAGCAGTACTTC. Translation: CAWSAPQGLLDEQYF.

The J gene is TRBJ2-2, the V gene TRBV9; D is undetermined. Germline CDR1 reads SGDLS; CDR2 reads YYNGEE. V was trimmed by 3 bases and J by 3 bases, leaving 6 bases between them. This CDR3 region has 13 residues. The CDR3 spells CASSAIDTGELFF. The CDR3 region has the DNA TGTGCCAGCAGCGCAATTGACACCGGGGAGCTGTTTTTT. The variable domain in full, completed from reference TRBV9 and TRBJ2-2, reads DSGVTQTPKHLITATGQRVTLRCSPRSGDLSVYWYQQSLDQGLQFLIQYYNGEERAKGNILERFSAQQFPDLHSELNLSSLELGDSALYFCASSAIDTGELFFGEGSRLTVL.

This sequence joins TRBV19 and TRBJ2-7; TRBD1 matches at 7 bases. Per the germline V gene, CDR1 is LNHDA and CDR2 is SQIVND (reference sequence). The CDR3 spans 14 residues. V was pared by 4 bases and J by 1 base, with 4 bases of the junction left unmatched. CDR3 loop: CASSTGGESYEQYF. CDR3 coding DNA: TGTGCCAGTAGTACAGGGGGTGAGTCCTACGAGCAGTACTTC.

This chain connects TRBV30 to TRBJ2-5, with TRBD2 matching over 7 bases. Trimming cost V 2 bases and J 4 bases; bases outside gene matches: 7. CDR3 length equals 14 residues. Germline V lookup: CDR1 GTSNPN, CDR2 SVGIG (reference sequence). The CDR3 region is CAWSSAGFVETQYF. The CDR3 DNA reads TGTGCCTGGAGTTCAGCGGGATTCGTAGAGACCCAGTACTTC.

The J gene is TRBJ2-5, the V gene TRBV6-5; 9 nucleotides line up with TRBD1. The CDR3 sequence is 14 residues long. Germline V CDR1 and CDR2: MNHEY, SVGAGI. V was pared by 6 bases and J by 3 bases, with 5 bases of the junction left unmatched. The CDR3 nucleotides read TGTGCCAGCAGAAACCGACAGGGGGAAGAGACCCAGTACTTC. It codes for CASRNRQGEETQYF.

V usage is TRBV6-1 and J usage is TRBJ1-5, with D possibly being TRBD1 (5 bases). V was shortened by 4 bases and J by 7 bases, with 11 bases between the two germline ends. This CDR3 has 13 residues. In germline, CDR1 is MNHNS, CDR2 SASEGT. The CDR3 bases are TGTGCCAGCAGTGCGCAGGGCAGGCAGCCCCAGCATTTT. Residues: CASSAQGRQPQHF.

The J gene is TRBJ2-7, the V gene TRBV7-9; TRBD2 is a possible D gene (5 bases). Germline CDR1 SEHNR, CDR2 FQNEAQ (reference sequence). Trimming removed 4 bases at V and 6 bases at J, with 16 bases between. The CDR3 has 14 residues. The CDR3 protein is CASSWTLVGSEQYF. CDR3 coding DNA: TGTGCCAGCAGCTGGACCCTAGTGGGGAGCGAGCAGTACTTC. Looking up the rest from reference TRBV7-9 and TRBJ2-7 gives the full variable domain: DTGVSQNPRHKITKRGQNVTFRCDPISEHNRLYWYRQTLGQGPEFLTYFQNEAQLEKSRLLSDRFSAERPKGSFSTLEIQRTEQGDSAMYLCASSWTLVGSEQYFGPGTRLTVT.

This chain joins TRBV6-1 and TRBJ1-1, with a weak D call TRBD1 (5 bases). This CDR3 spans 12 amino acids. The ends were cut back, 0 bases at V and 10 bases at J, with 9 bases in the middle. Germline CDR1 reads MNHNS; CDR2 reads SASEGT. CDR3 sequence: CASSEAGGGAFF. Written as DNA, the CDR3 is TGTGCCAGCAGTGAAGCGGGGGGGGGAGCTTTCTTT.

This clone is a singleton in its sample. Here the CDR3 reads CASTSSGINQPQHF. The DNA of the CDR3 is TGTGCCAGCACTTCGTCAGGGATCAATCAGCCCCAGCATTTT. The chain recombines TRBV6-1 with TRBJ1-5, with a weak D call TRBD1 (5 bases). The CDR3 runs 14 residues. Germline V gene sequence: CDR1 MNHNS, CDR2 SASEGT. The ends were cut back, 7 bases at V and 3 bases at J, with 13 bases in the middle.

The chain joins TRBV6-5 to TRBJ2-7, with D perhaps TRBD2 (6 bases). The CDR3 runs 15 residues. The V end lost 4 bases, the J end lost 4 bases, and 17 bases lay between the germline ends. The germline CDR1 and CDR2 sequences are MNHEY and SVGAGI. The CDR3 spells CASSLGPGVRYEQYV. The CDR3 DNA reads TGTGCCAGCAGTTTAGGTCCGGGAGTAAGATACGAGCAGTACGTC.

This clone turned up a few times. The chain's CDR3 is CASSDLAGKFYEQFF. The CDR3 nucleotides are TGTGCCAGTAGTGACCTAGCGGGAAAATTCTATGAGCAGTTCTTC. The chain employs TRBV19 and TRBJ2-1, with 9 bases fitting TRBD2. The CDR3 length is 15 residues. Germline lookup yields CDR1 LNHDA and CDR2 SQIVND (reference sequence). V lost 5 bases to trimming and J lost 8 bases; unmatched junction nucleotides: 10.

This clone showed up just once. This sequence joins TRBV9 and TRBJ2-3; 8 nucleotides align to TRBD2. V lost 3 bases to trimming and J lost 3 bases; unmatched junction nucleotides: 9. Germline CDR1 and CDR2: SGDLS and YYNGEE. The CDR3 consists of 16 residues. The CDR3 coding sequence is TGTGCCAGCAGCGCCGAGAGCGGGAGAGGGACAGATACGCAGTATTTT. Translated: CASSAESGRGTDTQYF.

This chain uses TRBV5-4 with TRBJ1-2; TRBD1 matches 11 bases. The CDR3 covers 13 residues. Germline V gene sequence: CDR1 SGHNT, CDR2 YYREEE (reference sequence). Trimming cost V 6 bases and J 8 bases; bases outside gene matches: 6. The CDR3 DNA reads TGTGCCAGCATGGGACAGGGGGTTGGGGGCTACACCTTC. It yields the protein CASMGQGVGGYTF.

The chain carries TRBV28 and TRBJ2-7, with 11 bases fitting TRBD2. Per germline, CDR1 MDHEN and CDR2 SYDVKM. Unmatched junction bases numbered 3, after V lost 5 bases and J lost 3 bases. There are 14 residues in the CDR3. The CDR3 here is CASSATSGGYEQYF. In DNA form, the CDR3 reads TGTGCCAGCAGTGCAACTAGCGGGGGCTACGAGCAGTACTTC.

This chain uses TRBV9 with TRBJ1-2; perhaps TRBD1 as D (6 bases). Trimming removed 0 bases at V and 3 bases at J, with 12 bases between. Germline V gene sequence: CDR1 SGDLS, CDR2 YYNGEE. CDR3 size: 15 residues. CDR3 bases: TGTGCCAGCAGCGTAGCTCAAACAGGGCACTATGGCTACACCTTC. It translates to CASSVAQTGHYGYTF.

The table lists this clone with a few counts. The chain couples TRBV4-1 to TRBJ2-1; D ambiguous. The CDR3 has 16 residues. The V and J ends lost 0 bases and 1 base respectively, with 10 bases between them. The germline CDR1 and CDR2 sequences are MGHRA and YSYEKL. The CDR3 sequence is CASSQDWSDSYNEQFF. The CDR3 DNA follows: TGCGCCAGCAGCCAAGATTGGTCAGATTCCTACAATGAGCAGTTCTTC.

The DNA of the CDR3 is TGCGCCAGCAGCCACGGACAGGGCGGGCAGCCCCAGCATTTT. Encoded protein: CASSHGQGGQPQHF. This chain links TRBV4-1 with TRBJ1-5; TRBD1 aligns across 8 bases. The CDR3 runs to 14 residues. Germline CDR1 MGHRA, CDR2 YSYEKL. The V segment lost 3 bases and the J segment 7 bases; nucleotides outside the gene matches: 5.

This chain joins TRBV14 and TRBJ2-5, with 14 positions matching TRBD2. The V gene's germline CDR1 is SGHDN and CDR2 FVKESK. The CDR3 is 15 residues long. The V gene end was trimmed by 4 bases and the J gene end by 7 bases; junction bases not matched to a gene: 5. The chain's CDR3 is CASSPGTSGRATQYF. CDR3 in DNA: TGTGCCAGCAGCCCGGGGACTAGCGGGAGAGCGACCCAGTACTTC. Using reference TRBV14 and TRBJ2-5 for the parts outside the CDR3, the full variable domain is EAGVTQFPSHSVIEKGQTVTLRCDPISGHDNLYWYRRVMGKEIKFLLHFVKESKQDESGMPNNRFLAERTGGTYSTLKVQPAELEDSGVYFCASSPGTSGRATQYFGPGTRLLVL.

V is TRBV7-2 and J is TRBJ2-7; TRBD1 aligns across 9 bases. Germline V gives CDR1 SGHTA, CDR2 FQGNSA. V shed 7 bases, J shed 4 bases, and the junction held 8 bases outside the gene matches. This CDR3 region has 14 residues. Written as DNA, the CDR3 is TGTGCCAGCACCGCCGGGACAGGGTTGTACGAGCAGTACTTC. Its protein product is CASTAGTGLYEQYF.